The 26 T cell receptor beta chains below come from one sample, sequenced in a study of blood T cell repertoires in COVID-19. Data came from immunoSEQ multiplex PCR; TCRdb stores just in-frame clones and leaves some out. The data contain 200,000 to 250,000 clones, 82% of them singletons. Sequences were obtained from peripheral blood. These receptors all come from a woman of 80 years or more with acute or convalescent COVID-19.

The CDR3 bases are TGTGCCAGCAGCAGCCGGGGGGCCGCAGGAAATGAGCAGTTCTTC. As protein: CASSSRGAAGNEQFF. The chain recombines TRBV11-2 with TRBJ2-1; D is possibly TRBD2 (7 bases). CDR1 and CDR2 from the germline V gene are SGHAT and FQNNGV. V shed 5 bases and J shed 7 bases, with 18 bases lying between them. The CDR3 has 15 amino acids.

The chain employs TRBV7-9 and TRBJ2-5; 9 bases line up with TRBD1. Germline CDR1 SEHNR, CDR2 FQNEAQ (reference sequence). This CDR3 has 15 amino acids. V was clipped by 5 bases and J by 5 bases; unmatched bases: 9. CDR3 nucleotide sequence: TGTGCCAGCAGCAGAGGGACAGGGAAGGGGGAGACCCAGTACTTC. This translates into CASSRGTGKGETQYF.

The chain is built from TRBV4-3 and TRBJ2-7; 8 bases line up with TRBD2. The CDR3 length is 16 residues. Germline trimming cut 0 bases from V and 0 bases from J; bases unmatched to any gene: 4. The germline V gene has CDR1 LGHNA and CDR2 YSLEER. CDR3 coding DNA: TGCGCCAGCAGCCAAGAACTAGCGGTATTCTCCTACGAGCAGTACTTC. Its protein product is CASSQELAVFSYEQYF.

V is TRBV2 and J is TRBJ2-1, with TRBD2 matching 14 bases. The CDR3 consists of 15 residues. With V trimmed by 8 bases and J by 7 bases, 7 bases remained unmatched. Germline V gene sequence: CDR1 SNHLY, CDR2 FYNNEI. The CDR3 region is CASGGGLAGVNEQFF. The CDR3 DNA follows: TGTGCCAGCGGTGGGGGACTAGCGGGAGTTAATGAGCAGTTCTTC.

This rearrangement joins TRBV18 to TRBJ1-2, with 10 bases identical to TRBD1. Germline V gene lookup returns CDR1 KGHSH and CDR2 LQKENI. The length of the CDR3 is 16 residues. The ends lost 5 bases at V and 8 bases at J; junction bases unmatched: 14. The DNA for the CDR3 is TGTGCCAGCTCAGAAGGGACAGGGGATCCCACCTTCGGCTACACCTTC. It is translated as CASSEGTGDPTFGYTF.

The rearrangement joins TRBV9 to TRBJ2-5, with TRBD2 matching over 10 bases. The CDR3 length is 16 residues. The germline gives CDR1 SGDLS, CDR2 YYNGEE. V was pared by 0 bases and J by 7 bases, with 9 bases of the junction left unmatched. The CDR3 DNA sequence: TGTGCCAGCAGCGTAGCTGCTAGCGGGGGTGGAGGGACCCAGTACTTC. It encodes CASSVAASGGGGTQYF.

In its sample, this clone was seen many times. The V and J genes are TRBV20-1 and TRBJ2-1; TRBD2 might be the D (7 bases). The V and J ends lost 3 bases and 2 bases respectively, with 14 bases between them. The CDR3 totals 15 residues. Germline V gene sequence: CDR1 DFQATT, CDR2 SNEGSKA (reference sequence). The CDR3 sequence: CSASGGGAPYNEQFF. In nucleotides, the CDR3 is TGCAGTGCTAGTGGTGGGGGGGCCCCCTACAATGAGCAGTTCTTC.

This chain uses TRBV18 with TRBJ2-7; 7 bases line up with TRBD1. Germline V gene sequence: CDR1 KGHSH, CDR2 LQKENI. This CDR3 region has 14 residues. J gave up 6 bases and V 2 bases, and 7 bases lay outside the gene matches. The CDR3 DNA reads as TGTGCCAGCTCACCAGACAGGGCGGCCGGCGAGCAGTACTTC. Encoded protein: CASSPDRAAGEQYF.

This clone came up a few times. The chain employs TRBV7-2 and TRBJ2-7; TRBD2 matches 11 bases. The CDR3 covers 14 residues. Losses at the gene ends were 4 bases for V and 5 bases for J; bases not matched to a gene: 4. Germline V lookup: CDR1 SGHTA, CDR2 FQGNSA. The CDR3: CASSSGLAGHEQYF. The CDR3 nucleotides are TGTGCCAGCAGCTCAGGACTAGCGGGTCACGAGCAGTACTTC.

The V gene is TRBV28, the J gene TRBJ1-6; the D gene is possibly TRBD1 (5 bases). The CDR3 length is 15 residues. In germline, CDR1 is MDHEN, CDR2 SYDVKM. V lost 6 bases to trimming and J lost 7 bases, with 16 bases between them. The CDR3 loop reads CASRVEFKGNSPLHF. The DNA of the CDR3 is TGTGCCAGCAGGGTCGAGTTTAAGGGGAATTCACCCCTCCACTTT.

V gene TRBV28 combines with J gene TRBJ2-1; 13 nucleotides agree with TRBD2. This CDR3 is 17 amino acids long. CDR1 and CDR2 from the germline V gene are MDHEN and SYDVKM. V dropped 5 bases and J dropped 10; count of bases not matched to a gene: 14. The CDR3 bases are TGTGCCAGCAGTCCACACCACACCGGACTAGCGGGAGACGAGCAGTTCTTC. Translation gives CASSPHHTGLAGDEQFF. The whole variable domain, remainder taken from reference TRBV28 and TRBJ2-1, is DVKVTQSSRYLVKRTGEKVFLECVQDMDHENMFWYRQDPGLGLRLIYFSYDVKMKEKGDIPEGYSVSREKKERFSLILESASTNQTSMYLCASSPHHTGLAGDEQFFGPGTRLTVL.

CDR3 sequence: CASSGQGNRYGYTF. The CDR3 region has the DNA TGTGCCAGCAGTGGACAGGGGAATCGTTATGGCTACACCTTC. The chain is built from TRBV27 and TRBJ1-2; 9 positions agree with TRBD1. The CDR3 is 14 amino acids. V lost 5 bases, J lost 5 bases, and 6 bases stayed unmatched. CDR1 and CDR2 (germline): MNHEY, SMNVEV (reference sequence).

The chain joins TRBV5-1 to TRBJ2-7; D is unclear. Trimming removed 2 bases from V and 2 bases from J, with 8 bases in between. CDR3 length: 13 amino acids. The germline V gene has CDR1 SGHRS and CDR2 YFSETQ. The CDR3 loop reads CASSFGVAYEQYF. The CDR3 DNA reads as TGCGCCAGCAGCTTTGGAGTTGCCTACGAGCAGTACTTC.

The J gene is TRBJ2-2, the V gene TRBV21-1; TRBD2 is the table's D call and was not checked against the DNA. TRBV21-1 is described as a pseudogene. The CDR3 extends over 18 amino acids. Here the CDR3 reads CASSKGGAAGGNTGELFF. CDR3 DNA sequence: TGTGCCAGCAGCAAAGGAGGGGCAGCGGGAGGGAATACCGGGGAGCTGTTTTTT.

The J gene is TRBJ1-5, the V gene TRBV2; 10 positions agree with TRBD1. CDR3 size: 14 residues. V shed 4 bases, J shed 5 bases, and the junction held 2 bases outside the gene matches. The germline V gene encodes CDR1 SNHLY and CDR2 FYNNEI. The CDR3 loop is CASSGTGGDQPQHF. As DNA, the CDR3 is TGTGCCAGCAGTGGGACAGGGGGGGATCAGCCCCAGCATTTT.

The J gene is TRBJ2-1, the V gene TRBV11-1; 13 nucleotides line up with TRBD2. The length of the CDR3 is 15 residues. Germline CDR1 and CDR2: SGHAT and FQDESV (reference sequence). Losses at the gene ends were 4 bases for V and 5 bases for J; bases not matched to a gene: 2. For the CDR3, the DNA is TGTGCCAGCAGCTCGACTAGCGGGGGGAACAATGAGCAGTTCTTC. Amino acid sequence: CASSSTSGGNNEQFF. The full variable domain, in which reference TRBV11-1 and TRBJ2-1 provide the parts outside the CDR3, is EAEVAQSPRYKITEKSQAVAFWCDPISGHATLYWYRQILGQGPELLVQFQDESVVDDSQLPKDRFSAERLKGVDSTLKIQPAELGDSAMYLCASSSTSGGNNEQFFGPGTRLTVL.

V gene TRBV19 combines with J gene TRBJ2-3, with a tentative D call TRBD1 (6 bases). This CDR3 contains 15 residues. Trimming took off 4 bases at V and 3 bases at J, with 14 bases between the two ends. Germline lookup yields CDR1 LNHDA and CDR2 SQIVND (reference sequence). This CDR3 reads CASSNRVFTTDTQYF. CDR3 nucleotide sequence: TGTGCCAGTAGTAACAGGGTATTCACGACAGATACGCAGTATTTT.

The rearrangement joins TRBV3-1 (or the pseudogene TRBV3-2) to TRBJ1-3, with 8 bases that match TRBD1. With 4 bases clipped from V and 4 bases from J, the junction kept 3 bases outside the gene matches. Per the germline V gene, CDR1 is LGHDT and CDR2 is YNNKEL (reference sequence). The CDR3 runs to 14 residues. CDR3 sequence reads: CASSRDRGGNTIYF. DNA of the CDR3: TGTGCCAGCAGCCGAGACAGGGGCGGAAACACCATATATTTT.

The chain joins TRBV7-8 to TRBJ2-5, with a tentative D call TRBD1 (6 bases). The CDR3 extends over 16 amino acids. Germline loops: CDR1 SGHVS, CDR2 FQNEAQ. Trimming took 5 bases from V and 3 from J, leaving 19 bases between them. CDR3 in amino acids: CASSPNYQGGKETQYF. CDR3 nucleotide sequence: TGTGCCAGCAGCCCTAATTACCAAGGGGGAAAAGAGACCCAGTACTTC.

This chain links TRBV19 with TRBJ2-6, with D possibly being TRBD1 (5 bases). V lost 6 bases and J lost 2, with 17 bases in between. The CDR3 loop spans 17 amino acids. Germline loops: CDR1 LNHDA, CDR2 SQIVND (reference sequence). The CDR3 sequence is CASRPAGWTTGANVLTF. In nucleotides, the CDR3 is TGTGCCAGTAGACCCGCCGGGTGGACAACTGGGGCCAACGTCCTGACTTTC.

The V call is TRBV5-1, the J call TRBJ1-4, with D hard to call. Germline CDR1 is SGHRS and CDR2 is YFSETQ. Trimming removed 0 bases at V and 8 bases at J, with 11 bases between. CDR3 size: 14 residues. The CDR3 sequence is CASSLAPPGEKLFF. The CDR3 DNA follows: TGCGCCAGCAGCTTGGCCCCACCGGGGGAAAAACTGTTTTTT.

The gene calls are TRBV2 and TRBJ1-5, with D unclear. Trimming pared 0 bases from V and 0 bases from J, leaving 6 bases between. The germline gives CDR1 SNHLY, CDR2 FYNNEI. The CDR3 has 15 amino acids. The CDR3 coding sequence is TGTGCCAGCAGTGAAGCGAACTATAGCAATCAGCCCCAGCATTTT. This translates into CASSEANYSNQPQHF.

For the CDR3, the DNA is TGTGCCAGCAGTGTGCAGGGCTACGAGCAGTACTTC. Its translation: CASSVQGYEQYF. The V and J genes are TRBV2 and TRBJ2-7; a weak D match, TRBD1 (5 bases). This CDR3 is 12 amino acids long. Germline CDR1 reads SNHLY; CDR2 reads FYNNEI. V was pared by 4 bases and J by 3 bases, with 7 bases between.

This rearrangement joins TRBV7-8 to TRBJ2-2, with 8 bases matching TRBD1. The CDR3 runs 15 residues. V shed 5 bases, J shed 0 bases, and the junction held 2 bases outside the gene matches. Germline CDR1 SGHVS, CDR2 FQNEAQ. CDR3 protein: CASSKQGANTGELFF. The CDR3 nucleotides are TGTGCCAGCAGCAAACAGGGGGCGAACACCGGGGAGCTGTTTTTT.

This sequence joins TRBV7-6 and TRBJ1-4; D not resolved. Deletions cut 1 base from V and 4 bases from J, with 10 bases between. CDR3 length: 15 residues. Germline CDR1 and CDR2: SGHVS and FNYEAQ. The CDR3 DNA reads as TGTGCCAGCAGCTTAGAAACTGCTTTTAATGAAAAACTGTTTTTT. Its translation is CASSLETAFNEKLFF.

The rearrangement uses TRBV10-3 and TRBJ1-2; possible D gene TRBD1, 5 bases. The germline V gene has CDR1 ENHRY and CDR2 SYGVKD. This CDR3 has 14 residues. The V end was cut by 6 bases, the J end by 5 bases, with 16 bases between. The CDR3 nucleotides are TGTGCCATCAGCGATCATGGGGGGAAATATGGCTACACCTTC. It encodes CAISDHGGKYGYTF.